The 17 T cell receptor beta chains below were found in one sample sequenced in a study of T cell changes during pregnancy in multiple sclerosis (dated by TCRdb to 2018 to 2020). The library was produced with the immunoSEQ multiplex PCR assay. TCRdb re-hosts the immuneACCESS table, in-frame sequences only. Its copies lack some clones; in the studies checked, an unresolved V gene accounts for under half of them, and the cause for the rest is not known. In this sample the table shows under 50,000 clones, roughly 93% of which occur a single time. The ten largest clones capture 0.35% of the sample. This sample comprised CD4+ T cells from peripheral blood mononuclear cells, obtained after pregnancy. The receptors derive from a female donor with multiple sclerosis, enrolled in a pregnancy study.

The chain employs TRBV5-5 and TRBJ1-2; 9 nucleotides line up with TRBD1. CDR3 length: 14 amino acids. Losses at the gene ends were 4 bases for V and 8 bases for J; bases not matched to a gene: 9. Germline CDR1 reads SGHKS; CDR2 reads YYEKEE (reference sequence). The chain's CDR3 is CASSRPGQGSGYTF. CDR3 nucleotides: TGTGCCAGCAGCCGACCGGGACAGGGAAGCGGCTACACCTTC.

V is TRBV5-4 and J is TRBJ2-3; no firm D call. Germline V gene data show CDR1 as SGHNT and CDR2 as YYREEE (reference sequence). V shed 4 bases and J shed 6 bases, with 12 bases lying between them. CDR3 length equals 13 residues. CDR3 loop: CASSPSSVDTQYF. The CDR3 nucleotides read TGTGCCAGCAGCCCTTCGAGCGTGGATACGCAGTATTTT.

The chain has TRBV5-1 and TRBJ1-1; D unclear. Trimming removed 0 bases from V and 7 bases from J, with 13 bases in between. This CDR3 spans 14 amino acids. The germline CDR1 and CDR2 sequences are SGHRS and YFSETQ. The CDR3 nucleotides are TGCGCCAGCAGCTTGGATGGTTTGTCGGGTGAAGCTTTCTTT. Its translation is CASSLDGLSGEAFF.

V gene TRBV7-9 combines with J gene TRBJ2-3, with 7 bases fitting TRBD1. V lost 1 base to trimming and J lost 4 bases; unmatched junction nucleotides: 5. Germline assignment: CDR1 SEHNR and CDR2 FQNEAQ (reference sequence). The length of the CDR3 is 15 residues. DNA of the CDR3: TGTGCCAGCAGCTTAGAGGGGACAGAAGCAGATACGCAGTATTTT. Protein: CASSLEGTEADTQYF.

The V and J genes are TRBV5-6 and TRBJ2-7; D gene ambiguous. V gave up 0 bases and J gave up 3 bases, with 4 bases separating them. The germline V gene encodes CDR1 SGHDT and CDR2 YYEEEE. The CDR3 loop spans 12 amino acids. The CDR3 loop reads CASSLARYEQYF. The CDR3 coding sequence is TGTGCCAGCAGCTTGGCTCGCTACGAGCAGTACTTC.

The rearrangement uses TRBV6-4 and TRBJ1-1; weak D call: TRBD1 (6 bases). Between the trimmed V and J ends, which lost 7 bases and 2 bases, there was a span of 14 bases. There are 14 residues in the CDR3. Germline lookup yields CDR1 MRHNA and CDR2 SNTAGT. In DNA, the CDR3 is TGTGCCAGCACTACAGGACAGATTAACACTGAAGCTTTCTTT. Encoded protein: CASTTGQINTEAFF.

This sequence joins TRBV5-1 and TRBJ2-7; TRBD2 agrees at 7 bases. The germline V gene encodes CDR1 SGHRS and CDR2 YFSETQ. The CDR3 runs to 16 residues. J lost 3 bases, V lost 5 bases, and 14 bases had no gene match. The CDR3 here is CASSWGGGPSFYEQYF. CDR3 coding DNA: TGCGCCAGCAGTTGGGGGGGAGGTCCCTCCTTCTACGAGCAGTACTTC.

The chain is built from TRBV4-2 and TRBJ2-7; 8 bases line up with TRBD1. CDR1 and CDR2 (germline): LGHNA, YNFKEQ. The V segment lost 6 bases and the J segment 2 bases; nucleotides outside the gene matches: 12. There are 16 residues in the CDR3. CDR3 region: CASSRSGTGTPYEQYF. In DNA form, the CDR3 reads TGTGCCAGCAGTCGGTCCGGGACAGGTACTCCCTACGAGCAGTACTTC.

This clone was counted once. V and J are TRBV2 and TRBJ1-6; D not resolved. CDR1 and CDR2 from the germline V gene are SNHLY and FYNNEI. The CDR3 runs 15 residues. V gave up 1 base and J gave up 6 bases, with 10 bases separating them. The CDR3: CASSEGGYGNSPLHF. The CDR3 region has the DNA TGTGCCAGCAGTGAAGGCGGGTATGGTAATTCACCCCTCCACTTT.

The rearrangement links TRBV7-2 to TRBJ2-3; D unclear. Germline V gene data show CDR1 as SGHTA and CDR2 as FQGNSA. This CDR3 has 14 residues. Trimming removed 5 bases at V and 8 bases at J, with 17 bases between. This CDR3 is CASSPSGTTSTQYF. The CDR3 DNA is TGTGCCAGCAGCCCCAGTGGTACCACCAGTACGCAGTATTTT. The whole variable domain, remainder taken from reference TRBV7-2 and TRBJ2-3, is GAGVSQSPSNKVTEKGKDVELRCDPISGHTALYWYRQSLGQGLEFLIYFQGNSAPDKSGLPSDRFSAERTGGSVSTLTIQRTQQEDSAVYLCASSPSGTTSTQYFGPGTRLTVL.

V gene TRBV18 combines with J gene TRBJ1-1; D is undetermined. CDR3 size: 13 residues. Trimming took 3 bases from V and 1 from J, leaving 6 bases between them. Germline CDR1 is KGHSH and CDR2 is LQKENI. The CDR3 bases are TGTGCCAGCTCACCTTCATCGAACACTGAAGCTTTCTTT. It is translated as CASSPSSNTEAFF.

The rearrangement uses TRBV15 and TRBJ1-1; D gene unclear. This CDR3 is built from 17 residues. Germline lookup yields CDR1 LNHNV and CDR2 YYDKDF (reference sequence). Trimming stripped 2 bases from V and 3 bases from J, with 19 bases between. CDR3 sequence: CATSRHPGSVKDTEAFF. CDR3 nucleotide sequence: TGTGCCACCAGCAGACACCCCGGGTCGGTTAAGGACACTGAAGCTTTCTTT.

The CDR3 loop reads CASSLSPLAGGHYEQYF. As DNA, the CDR3 is TGTGCCAGCAGTTTATCCCCCCTGGCGGGGGGTCACTACGAGCAGTACTTC. J is TRBJ2-7 and V is TRBV27; TRBD2 agrees at 8 bases. Trimming at V came to 0 bases and at J to 3 bases, leaving 10 bases not matched to a gene. Germline CDR1 and CDR2: MNHEY and SMNVEV (reference sequence). The CDR3 has 17 residues.

This clone showed up just a few times. The rearrangement links TRBV9 to TRBJ1-3; possibly TRBD1 for D (6 bases). CDR3 size: 15 residues. Germline V gene data show CDR1 as SGDLS and CDR2 as YYNGEE. V dropped 3 bases and J dropped 0 bases, with 10 bases sitting between them. DNA for the CDR3: TGTGCCAGCAGCGCAGGACAGCTCTCTGGAAACACCATATATTTT. It is translated as CASSAGQLSGNTIYF.

The rearrangement uses TRBV5-5 and TRBJ2-3; perhaps TRBD2 as D (5 bases). The CDR3 contains 16 residues. V was pared by 4 bases and J by 0 bases, with 15 bases between. The germline V gene encodes CDR1 SGHKS and CDR2 YYEKEE (reference sequence). The CDR3 spells CASSGLGLASTDTQYF. In nucleotides, the CDR3 is TGTGCCAGCAGCGGCCTTGGACTGGCTAGCACAGATACGCAGTATTTT.

V usage is TRBV10-2 and J usage is TRBJ1-2; D gene uncertain. Germline lookup yields CDR1 WSHSY and CDR2 SAAADI. This CDR3 comprises 11 residues. V lost 8 bases and J lost 6, with 10 bases in between. Here the CDR3 reads CASGGIHGYTF. DNA for the CDR3: TGCGCCAGCGGAGGGATACATGGCTACACCTTC.

The V call is TRBV11-1, the J call TRBJ2-7; D may be TRBD2 (5 bases). Germline V gene sequence: CDR1 SGHAT, CDR2 FQDESV (reference sequence). Trimming stripped 5 bases from V and 2 bases from J, with 10 bases between. The CDR3 covers 13 residues. CDR3: CASSKTKTYEQYF. DNA for the CDR3: TGTGCCAGCAGCAAGACTAAGACCTACGAGCAGTACTTC. Together with reference TRBV11-1 and TRBJ2-7, the CDR3 gives the full variable domain: EAEVAQSPRYKITEKSQAVAFWCDPISGHATLYWYRQILGQGPELLVQFQDESVVDDSQLPKDRFSAERLKGVDSTLKIQPAELGDSAMYLCASSKTKTYEQYFGPGTRLTVT.